This TCR beta chain was sequenced during a study of vaccination effects on CD4 cells after COVID-19 (dated by TCRdb to 2022 to 2024). For context, the study as a whole: In the ViraFEST assay, PBMC were stimulated with viral peptide pools, and TCR sequencing was then used to find antigen-specific CD4+ T cell clonotypes based on their expansion. Some 2 million PBMC per well were cultured with 9 to 10 ug/ml peptides in IMDM containing roughly 5% human AB serum, approximately 9.9 IU/ml IL-2 and gentamicin. Cultures from other donors in the study were sequenced using the Oncomine TCR Beta short-read assay on an Illumina iSeq 100. Across the study, the median time from the second dose to post-vaccine sampling was 72 days (range 14 to 241). A total of 10 COVID-19 convalescent patients and a handful of SARS-CoV-2-naive healthy vaccine recipients were included in the full study. The study compared SARS-CoV-2 spike-specific CD4+ TCR repertoires before and after mRNA vaccination in COVID-19 convalescent patients and infection-naive vaccine recipients. What the research found in general, with its limitations: The study was limited by a small number of convalescent patients, and early post-infection timepoints were lacking. Clones induced by infection and clones induced by vaccination both contracted markedly at late timepoints after vaccination, which fits with T cell responses waning over time. Among healthy vaccine recipients, nearly all vaccine-induced clones were SARS-CoV-2 mono-reactive, and just 1 of 255 was cross-reactive with common cold coronaviruses.

Points on this clone: No antigen is known for it. It has no much larger one-base neighbor in the sample; base qualities were not kept.

Library preparation used the immunoSEQ multiplex PCR assay. DNA from the cultured and isolated CD4+ T cells underwent TCR beta CDR3 sequencing. As for the authors' bioinformatics: Non-productive TCR sequences were removed and reads were trimmed to the CDR3 region, keeping CDR3s of at least 7 amino acids. The MANAFEST web app was used to identify antigen-specific clonotypes by comparing expansion in peptide wells with expansion in reference cultures. To count as positive, a clone had to show expansion at FDR<0.05 compared with the reference and with all other wells, an odds ratio above 5, and a frequency above 0.1% in two replicate wells. Clonotypes significantly expanded in SARS-CoV-2 spike wells and in at least one common cold coronavirus spike condition were defined as cross-reactive. Levenshtein distance calculated with the stringdist R package was used to assess CDR3 similarity, and unrooted trees were constructed with ape in R 3.6.1. In TCRdb, the immuneACCESS table is reduced to in-frame sequences with V and J assigned. These tables do not hold every clone; where another copy was compared, an unresolved V gene accounts for under half, and the others remain unexplained. V and J calls and clone size follow that table, whereas D and trimming were derived from the DNA. The sample data list 72,000 or so clones, and 70% to 85% of these were observed just once. Of the sample, over 2% falls within the top ten clones.

The CDR3 numbers 15 residues from cysteine through phenylalanine. The entry retains the CDR3 DNA only, 45 bases that are in frame from base 1. CDR1 and CDR2 are read off the germline V gene as MDHEN and SYDVKM. The V end loses 5 bases and the J end loses 4 bases, and a stretch of 17 bases separates them. After approximately 11 days of culture, CD4+ T cells were isolated with the EasySep CD4+ T cell isolation kit. Each participant received two doses of an mRNA SARS-CoV-2 vaccine, either BNT162b2 or mRNA-1273. None of the healthy vaccine recipients had a prior SARS-CoV-2 infection, which was confirmed by nucleocapsid antibody tests that came back negative both before and after vaccination. Half of the culture medium was replaced with fresh IL-2-containing medium on days 3 and 7. Unless noted otherwise, every peptide stimulation condition was grown in triplicate wells. Using Ficoll-Paque Plus gradient centrifugation, PBMC were separated from whole blood and then either used fresh or cryopreserved at -140C. The QIAamp micro DNA kit was used to extract genomic DNA from the cultured CD4+ T cells.

Here the chain combines TRBV28 and TRBJ2-5, with the D gene possibly TRBD1 or TRBD2, each one fitting 6 bases. This clonotype was sampled from a human donor who received a COVID-19 vaccine. The input for sequencing was CD4+ T cells from PBMCs cultured without peptide, taken after COVID-19 vaccination. The nucleotides are TGTGCCAGCAGTCCGATTGGGGGGCCGGTAGAGACCCAGTACTTC. This gives the protein CASSPIGGPVETQYF.